Presented here are 4 T cell receptor beta chains from one specimen sequenced in a study of blood T cell repertoires in COVID-19. Method: immunoSEQ multiplex PCR; TCRdb's copy keeps in-frame clones and lacks some. This sample carries about 270,000 clones, around 81% of them seen once, and the ten largest clones take 2.5% to 3%. The sample taken for sequencing was peripheral blood. All receptors come from an older woman with active or convalescent COVID-19.

J is TRBJ2-1 and V is TRBV15; D is unclear. CDR1 is LNHNV, CDR2 YYDKDF, per germline (reference sequence). V lost 1 base, J lost 0 bases, and 13 bases lay in between. CDR3 size: 17 residues. The CDR3 spells CATSRAPAPSSYNEQFF. The CDR3 DNA sequence: TGTGCCACCAGCAGAGCCCCAGCTCCTAGCTCCTACAATGAGCAGTTCTTC.

The DNA of the CDR3 is TGCGCCAGCAGCCAAGGACAGGGGGCTGGGCAAGAGACCCAGTACTTC. Residues: CASSQGQGAGQETQYF. This rearrangement joins TRBV4-1 to TRBJ2-5, with 10 bases lining up with TRBD1. This CDR3 is 16 amino acids long. J lost 2 bases, V lost 1 base, and 4 bases had no gene match. Germline lookup yields CDR1 MGHRA and CDR2 YSYEKL.

The chain uses TRBV12-3 or TRBV12-4 and TRBJ2-5; D might be TRBD1 (6 bases). The CDR3 totals 13 residues. V was shortened by 5 bases and J by 2 bases, with 9 bases between the two germline ends. Written as DNA, the CDR3 is TGTGCCAGCAGTCGACAGGTACAAGAGACCCAGTACTTC. Amino acids: CASSRQVQETQYF.

This clone has just a few counts. The chain employs TRBV3-1 (or the pseudogene TRBV3-2) and TRBJ2-3, with 11 bases that match TRBD2. CDR1 is LGHDT, CDR2 YNNKEL, per germline (reference sequence). The CDR3 sequence is 16 residues long. V trimming: 4 bases; J trimming: 2 bases; junction bases outside the gene matches: 5. In DNA form, the CDR3 reads TGTGCCAGCAGCCGTCTAGCGGGGGGCGCCACAGATACGCAGTATTTT. Translated: CASSRLAGGATDTQYF.